A single sample is the source of the 32 T cell receptor beta chains below, sequenced in a study of T cell repertoires in cytomegalovirus infection. TCRdb reprocessed the reads with MiXCR, giving one entry per CDR3 protein. The sample carries roughly 760,000 distinct CDR3 sequences, roughly a third recorded once. Input material: PBMCs. The receptors come from a human donor in good health (CMV status not recorded). Some clones in this sample may be carry-over from other donors' samples.

The chain has TRBV5-1 and TRBJ2-1; 11 bases match TRBD2. Per the germline V gene, CDR1 is SGHRS and CDR2 is YFSETQ. Trimming at V came to 0 bases and at J to 7 bases, leaving 6 bases not matched to a gene. The CDR3 extends over 16 amino acids. CDR3 loop: CASSLVSSGGTNEQFF. In nucleotides, the CDR3 is TGCGCCAGCAGCTTGGTCTCTAGCGGGGGGACGAATGAGCAGTTCTTC. Full variable domain (rest looked up from reference TRBV5-1 and TRBJ2-1): KAGVTQTPRYLIKTRGQQVTLSCSPISGHRSVSWYQQTPGQGLQFLFEYFSETQRNKGNFPGRFSGRQFSNSRSEMNVSTLELGDSALYLCASSLVSSGGTNEQFFGPGTRLTVL.

The chain carries TRBV7-2 and TRBJ2-2, with 7 positions matching TRBD1. With V trimmed by 4 bases and J by 9 bases, 11 bases remained unmatched. Germline loops: CDR1 SGHTA, CDR2 FQGNSA. The CDR3 is 15 amino acids. The CDR3 protein is CASSYRQGGARELFF. DNA for the CDR3: TGTGCCAGCAGCTATAGACAGGGTGGGGCCCGGGAGCTGTTTTTT.

This clonotype was seen more than once but under ten times. This sequence joins TRBV5-1 and TRBJ1-2; unclear D gene. This CDR3 contains 12 residues. The germline V and J ends were trimmed by 2 bases and 8 bases, with 10 bases remaining between them. The germline gives CDR1 SGHRS, CDR2 YFSETQ. In DNA, the CDR3 is TGCGCCAGCAGCTTCGACGGTCAGGGCTACACCTTC. This sequence encodes CASSFDGQGYTF. The whole variable domain, remainder taken from reference TRBV5-1 and TRBJ1-2, is KAGVTQTPRYLIKTRGQQVTLSCSPISGHRSVSWYQQTPGQGLQFLFEYFSETQRNKGNFPGRFSGRQFSNSRSEMNVSTLELGDSALYLCASSFDGQGYTFGSGTRLTVV.

This clonotype was seen a few times. The chain joins TRBV2 to TRBJ1-2, with 9 nucleotides matching TRBD1. The CDR3 runs to 12 residues. Trimming removed 6 bases from V and 7 bases from J; junction bases left unmatched: 3. In germline, CDR1 is SNHLY, CDR2 FYNNEI. The CDR3 DNA follows: TGTGCCAGCAGGATACAGGGGGCTGGCTACACCTTC. This gives the protein CASRIQGAGYTF.

The V gene is TRBV27, the J gene TRBJ2-7; 9 nucleotides agree with TRBD2. The CDR3 totals 17 residues. Germline V gives CDR1 MNHEY, CDR2 SMNVEV (reference sequence). V dropped 10 bases and J dropped 3; count of bases not matched to a gene: 19. The CDR3 protein is CATRYYAGRGGDYEQYF. Written as DNA, the CDR3 is TGTGCCACCCGTTACTACGCTGGGCGGGGGGGCGACTACGAGCAGTACTTC.

The gene calls are TRBV24-1 and TRBJ2-1; 8 bases match TRBD2. This CDR3 contains 14 residues. V was clipped by 5 bases and J by 10 bases; unmatched bases: 9. Germline CDR1 reads KGHDR; CDR2 reads SFDVKD. In nucleotides, the CDR3 is TGTGCCACCAGTGTGGACGGGAGGGCCATCGAGCAGTTCTTC. It codes for CATSVDGRAIEQFF.

The V and J genes are TRBV28 and TRBJ2-7, with D perhaps TRBD1 (5 bases). Germline V lookup: CDR1 MDHEN, CDR2 SYDVKM. V was trimmed by 6 bases and J by 0 bases, leaving 12 bases between them. This CDR3 is 14 amino acids long. The CDR3 sequence is CASSLQVLSYEQYF. DNA for the CDR3: TGTGCCAGCAGCCTACAGGTCCTCTCCTACGAGCAGTACTTC.

The gene calls are TRBV4-2 and TRBJ1-3; TRBD1 matches 8 bases. The germline CDR1 and CDR2 sequences are LGHNA and YNFKEQ. Trimming took 0 bases from V and 0 from J; bases not matched to a gene: 4. The CDR3 has 17 amino acids. In DNA, the CDR3 is TGTGCCAGCAGCCAAGATATCGGGACAGGCTCTGGAAACACCATATATTTT. Its translation is CASSQDIGTGSGNTIYF.

This clonotype was observed at least ten times. The V and J genes are TRBV7-2 and TRBJ1-6; 9 bases are shared with TRBD1. Germline V gene data show CDR1 as SGHTA and CDR2 as FQGNSA. This CDR3 region has 16 residues. The V segment lost 1 base and the J segment 6 bases; nucleotides outside the gene matches: 4. Written as DNA, the CDR3 is TGTGCCAGCAGCTTAGTGGGGACAGGGTCTAATTCACCCCTCCACTTT. The encoded protein is CASSLVGTGSNSPLHF.

The chain joins TRBV19 to TRBJ1-3, with a possible D match to TRBD1 (5 bases). The CDR3 sequence is 14 residues long. The germline V gene has CDR1 LNHDA and CDR2 SQIVND (reference sequence). The V and J ends lost 6 bases and 2 bases respectively, with 11 bases between them. CDR3 sequence: CASRNEGPGNTIYF. CDR3 in DNA: TGTGCCAGTAGGAATGAGGGGCCTGGAAACACCATATATTTT.

The genes are TRBV7-9 and TRBJ2-7; possibly TRBD1 or TRBD2 for D (5 bases each). The CDR3 covers 15 residues. V shed 1 base and J shed 5 bases, with 15 bases lying between them. Germline CDR1 and CDR2: SEHNR and FQNEAQ (reference sequence). The CDR3 nucleotides are TGTGCCAGCAGCTTAGGGGGGATCCCCCATAACGAGCAGTACTTC. It is translated as CASSLGGIPHNEQYF.

This clonotype was observed a handful of times. The V gene is TRBV6-6, the J gene TRBJ2-4; 7 nucleotides line up with TRBD2. Germline lookup yields CDR1 MNHNY and CDR2 SVGAGI (reference sequence). The CDR3 sequence is 14 residues long. The trim removed 2 bases at V and 5 bases at J, leaving 3 bases unmatched. In nucleotides, the CDR3 is TGTGCCAGCAGTTACAGACTAGCAGAAAACATTCAGTACTTC. As protein: CASSYRLAENIQYF.

The table lists this clonotype with many counts. The CDR3 region has the DNA TGTGCCAGCAGCCCCTCTGGAAACACCATATATTTT. Its translation is CASSPSGNTIYF. This rearrangement joins TRBV7-9 to TRBJ1-3, with D unresolved. Per germline, CDR1 SEHNR and CDR2 FQNEAQ (reference sequence). Between the trimmed V and J ends, which lost 5 bases and 0 bases, there was a span of 2 bases. This CDR3 has 12 residues.

This clonotype was counted ten times or more. The V and J genes are TRBV24-1 and TRBJ2-6; maybe TRBD1 (6 bases). The CDR3 is 15 residues long. Germline V gives CDR1 KGHDR, CDR2 SFDVKD. Trimming took off 8 bases at V and 0 bases at J, with 10 bases between the two ends. In DNA, the CDR3 is TGTGCCACCATAAAAGGGGGCTCTGGGGCCAACGTCCTGACTTTC. Translating it yields CATIKGGSGANVLTF.

This clonotype showed up just a few times. The chain has TRBV10-3 and TRBJ1-5; 7 positions match TRBD1. The CDR3 runs to 13 residues. Germline V lookup: CDR1 ENHRY, CDR2 SYGVKD. The V gene end was trimmed by 6 bases and the J gene end by 4 bases; junction bases not matched to a gene: 3. CDR3 nucleotide sequence: TGTGCCATCAGGGTGGACAGGAATCAGCCCCAGCATTTT. Amino acid sequence: CAIRVDRNQPQHF.

This clonotype was seen a handful of times. V is TRBV24-1 and J is TRBJ2-1, with D possibly being TRBD2 (6 bases). CDR3 size: 15 residues. Germline CDR1 reads KGHDR; CDR2 reads SFDVKD. Trimming stripped 9 bases from V and 5 bases from J, with 19 bases between. The CDR3, as DNA: TGTGCCACCGGAACTGGCGGGAAAGGGGACAATGAGCAGTTCTTC. Encoded protein: CATGTGGKGDNEQFF.

The rearrangement links TRBV29-1 to TRBJ2-1; D could derive from TRBD1 or TRBD2 (7 bases each). The CDR3 loop spans 13 amino acids. Deletions cut 4 bases from V and 9 bases from J, with 16 bases between. Germline-derived CDR1 and CDR2 are SQVTM and ANQGSEA. The CDR3 here is CSVVGQGEGEQFF. CDR3 DNA: TGCAGCGTTGTCGGTCAGGGGGAGGGTGAGCAGTTCTTC.

The chain links TRBV27 to TRBJ2-1, with 7 bases aligning to TRBD1. This CDR3 is 17 amino acids long. V was pared by 4 bases and J by 0 bases, with 9 bases of the junction left unmatched. CDR1 and CDR2 from the germline V gene are MNHEY and SMNVEV (reference sequence). The chain's CDR3 is CASSSQTGSNSYNEQFF. CDR3 DNA: TGTGCCAGCAGTTCCCAGACAGGGTCAAACTCCTACAATGAGCAGTTCTTC.

Only a few counts were recorded for this clonotype. The chain joins TRBV7-8 to TRBJ2-1, with D hard to call. The CDR3 has 13 amino acids. Germline CDR1 SGHVS, CDR2 FQNEAQ. Trimming took off 3 bases at V and 7 bases at J, with 10 bases between the two ends. CDR3 protein: CASSLDRWNEQFF. CDR3 sequence (DNA): TGTGCCAGCAGCTTGGACCGTTGGAATGAGCAGTTCTTC.

The table lists this clonotype with a few counts. This CDR3 reads CAWQGSGGNTIYF. The CDR3 DNA is TGTGCCTGGCAGGGAAGTGGTGGAAACACCATATATTTT. V usage is TRBV30 and J usage is TRBJ1-3, with D possibly TRBD1 on 5 matching bases. CDR1 GTSNPN and CDR2 SVGIG come from the germline V gene (reference sequence). V lost 5 bases, J lost 3 bases, and 11 bases lay in between. This CDR3 contains 13 residues.

This clonotype has a handful of counts. This chain connects TRBV7-9 to TRBJ2-1; D remains ambiguous. CDR1 and CDR2 from the germline V gene are SEHNR and FQNEAQ (reference sequence). The germline V and J ends were trimmed by 5 bases and 0 bases, with 14 bases remaining between them. The CDR3 has 16 residues. CDR3 amino acids: CASSPHARGSYNEQFF. The CDR3 region has the DNA TGTGCCAGCAGCCCCCACGCGCGAGGCTCCTACAATGAGCAGTTCTTC.

V gene TRBV19 combines with J gene TRBJ2-2; possibly TRBD1 for D (5 bases). The germline V and J ends were trimmed by 5 bases and 4 bases, with 11 bases remaining between them. CDR1 and CDR2 (germline): LNHDA, SQIVND (reference sequence). CDR3 size: 14 residues. CDR3: CASSVGRATGELFF. The CDR3 region has the DNA TGTGCCAGTAGTGTCGGCAGGGCCACCGGGGAGCTGTTTTTT.

A note on this clonotype: Its ends do not fully match the called genes, so a read error is possible. The chain carries TRBV7-6 and TRBJ1-4; 8 bases align to TRBD1. Per germline, CDR1 SGHVS and CDR2 FNYEAQ. The CDR3 is 13 residues long. The CDR3 loop reads CASSQQGGEKLFF. CDR3 DNA sequence: TGTGCTAGCAGCCAACAGGGGGGTGAAAAACTGTTTTTT.

The genes are TRBV7-6 and TRBJ2-1, with 8 bases fitting TRBD2. Per the germline V gene, CDR1 is SGHVS and CDR2 is FNYEAQ. J gave up 4 bases and V 1 base, and 9 bases lay outside the gene matches. This CDR3 is built from 17 residues. CDR3 region: CASSLVWGSGAYNEQFF. CDR3 nucleotides: TGTGCCAGCAGCTTAGTCTGGGGTAGCGGGGCATACAATGAGCAGTTCTTC.

V and J are TRBV6-6 and TRBJ1-6; the match to TRBD1 covers 9 bases. V lost 6 bases, J lost 5 bases, and 2 bases stayed unmatched. CDR3 length: 14 residues. The germline V gene has CDR1 MNHNY and CDR2 SVGAGI (reference sequence). CDR3 nucleotide sequence: TGTGCCAGCAGGACAGGGGGTAATAATTCACCCCTCCACTTT. Protein sequence: CASRTGGNNSPLHF.

Only a few counts were recorded for this clonotype. The rearrangement joins TRBV7-2 to TRBJ2-7; 12 nucleotides line up with TRBD2. J was trimmed by 5 bases and V by 1 base; bases with no gene match: 6. The CDR3 loop spans 16 amino acids. The germline CDR1 and CDR2 sequences are SGHTA and FQGNSA. CDR3 region: CASSLELAGGNHEQYF. CDR3 DNA sequence: TGTGCCAGCAGCTTAGAGCTAGCGGGGGGGAATCACGAGCAGTACTTC. The whole variable domain, remainder taken from reference TRBV7-2 and TRBJ2-7, is GAGVSQSPSNKVTEKGKDVELRCDPISGHTALYWYRQSLGQGLEFLIYFQGNSAPDKSGLPSDRFSAERTGGSVSTLTIQRTQQEDSAVYLCASSLELAGGNHEQYFGPGTRLTVT.

In its sample, this clonotype was seen a few times. This chain connects TRBV6-1 to TRBJ1-3; D ambiguous. Germline CDR1 and CDR2: MNHNS and SASEGT. The CDR3 contains 15 residues. The ends were cut back, 5 bases at V and 4 bases at J, with 15 bases in the middle. The CDR3 protein is CASSRTVGSGNTIYF. Here the CDR3 DNA reads TGTGCCAGCAGTCGGACGGTGGGATCCGGAAACACCATATATTTT.

Note on this clonotype: A junction end diverges from the germline sequence, so it may reflect a read error. The chain links TRBV6-8 to TRBJ1-6; 7 nucleotides align to TRBD1. The CDR3 is made up of 15 amino acids. Germline assignment: CDR1 MNHGY and CDR2 SAAAGT. CDR3 bases: TGTGCCCGCAGGCAGGACAGGTTGGGTGATTCACCCCTCCACTTT. Translating gives CARRQDRLGDSPLHF.

The rearrangement uses TRBV19 and TRBJ1-5; possible D gene TRBD1, 6 bases. The length of the CDR3 is 18 residues. Germline CDR1 and CDR2: LNHDA and SQIVND (reference sequence). Trimming took 7 bases from V and 0 from J, leaving 22 bases between them. DNA for the CDR3: TGTGCCAGTACCTCCCCGGACAGCCTATTTTATAGCAATCAGCCCCAGCATTTT. Its protein product is CASTSPDSLFYSNQPQHF.

This clonotype was picked up a small number of times. The chain has TRBV7-9 and TRBJ2-1, with D perhaps TRBD1 (5 bases). V lost 1 base and J 3 bases, leaving 10 bases between the germline ends. This CDR3 has 15 amino acids. CDR1 and CDR2 from the germline V gene are SEHNR and FQNEAQ (reference sequence). The CDR3 DNA sequence: TGTGCCAGCAGCTTAGAGAGGCAGGGCTACAATGAGCAGTTCTTC. Its protein product is CASSLERQGYNEQFF.

The table lists this clonotype with many counts. The V gene is TRBV19, the J gene TRBJ2-2, with D possibly being TRBD2 (7 bases). V was pared by 5 bases and J by 5 bases, with 18 bases between. This CDR3 has 16 residues. CDR1 and CDR2 (germline): LNHDA, SQIVND (reference sequence). The CDR3 nucleotides are TGTGCCAGTAGTCGGACTGGACTAGGGGGGACCGGGGAGCTGTTTTTT. Its translation is CASSRTGLGGTGELFF.

This clonotype occurred many times. This chain connects TRBV7-8 to TRBJ2-2; 7 nucleotides match TRBD2. Germline CDR1 reads SGHVS; CDR2 reads FQNEAQ. The J segment lost 1 base and the V segment lost 6 bases, leaving 17 bases of the junction unmatched. This CDR3 has 19 residues. In DNA, the CDR3 is TGTGCCAGCAGTTCCCGAGTGGGGGGGAGACGGCGGAACACCGGGGAGCTGTTTTTT. It codes for CASSSRVGGRRRNTGELFF.